This T cell receptor (beta chain) was documented in a study of blood T cell repertoires in COVID-19. In the study overall: Sample material is recorded as cDNA or gDNA derived from T cells, B-cell-depleted T cells, or PBMCs.

Germline trimming cut 3 bases from V and 5 bases from J; bases unmatched to any gene: 10. Germline-derived CDR1 and CDR2 are LNHNV and YYDKDF (reference sequence). The length of the CDR3 is 16 residues. In the original workflow: Researchers report that nucleated cell counts were estimated from reference gene primer amplification. TCRdb's table, derived via immunoSEQ multiplex PCR, lists solely in-frame clones and lacks some. The V and J calls and clone size are taken from that table; D and trimming were inferred from the DNA. The sample has fewer than 80,000 clones, around 90% seen once; the top ten hold 6.5% to 8.5%.

The receptor was isolated from a man aged 30 to 45 with acute or convalescent COVID-19. The V and J genes are TRBV15 and TRBJ1-2, with 9 bases lining up with TRBD1. The sequencing sample was made of peripheral blood. The CDR3 bases are TGTGCCACCAGCAGTAACACAGGGGGCTCGTATTATGGCTACACCTTC. It translates to CATSSNTGGSYYGYTF.